The T cell receptor (beta chain) described here comes from a study of T cell repertoires in cytomegalovirus infection. Study findings and constraints: Identification of carriers of CMV plus the relevant HLA was performed using cumulative public TCR beta family frequency.

TCRdb analysed the reads with MiXCR anew, one entry per CDR3 protein. The sample has about 450,000 distinct CDR3 sequences; approximately 30% are singletons. In its sample, this clonotype was seen a few times. Antigen unknown. The receptor comes from a human donor in good health (CMV status not recorded). Some clones in this sample may be carry-over from other donors' samples. The sample was PBMCs.

CDR3 bases: TGCAGTGCTAAAGCCCTACAGGGGCCAACCTACGAGCAGTACTTC. Protein sequence: CSAKALQGPTYEQYF. V gene TRBV20-1 combines with J gene TRBJ2-7; 7 positions agree with TRBD1. Germline CDR1 is DFQATT and CDR2 is SNEGSKA (reference sequence). This CDR3 is built from 15 residues. The junction had 11 bases not matched to a gene; V was cut back by 4 bases and J by 2 bases.